This T cell receptor (beta chain) was obtained from a study of cytomegalovirus exposure and HLA in healthy donors. A note on this clone: The antigen is undetermined.

This CDR3 is built from 15 residues. Germline trimming cut 4 bases from V and 6 bases from J; bases unmatched to any gene: 6. In germline, CDR1 is MGHRA, CDR2 YSYEKL. A multiplex PCR was run with 60 Vbeta primers and 13 Jbeta primers. Assay: immunoSEQ multiplex PCR; the TCRdb copy retains only in-frame clones and omits some. The sample contains around 120,000 clones, around 80% of which appear only once. Points from the study as a whole: Earlier analysis yielded a pattern in which most TCR beta V segments were productive about 87% or about 30% of the time. Accounts indicate the classifier identified cytomegalovirus status with strong specificity and sensitivity. A missense DCLRE1C variant was associated with V- and J-gene trimming of TCR beta chains in a later analysis, and an independent cohort replicated the association.

The chain carries TRBV4-1 and TRBJ2-1, with 10 bases fitting TRBD1. Specimen: PBMCs. This clonotype was obtained from a woman aged 40 to 50 in good health and CMV-seronegative. CDR3 sequence: CASSPGQGVVNEQFF. CDR3 nucleotide sequence: TGCGCCAGCAGCCCAGGACAGGGGGTAGTCAATGAGCAGTTCTTC.